Below, one TCR beta chain is given with its context. The target antigen is unknown. The authors loaded roughly 200 ng DNA, around 32,000 T cell genomes, into sorted-subset replicate PCRs. Data came from immunoSEQ multiplex PCR; TCRdb stores just in-frame clones and leaves some out. The data contain 2 million to 3 million clones, approximately 94% of them seen just once; the ten biggest clones take up under 0.15%. The record originates from a study of shared clonotypes between healthy human individuals. Study observations and caveats: Among donors, sharing of clonotypes was expected to be affected by sequencing depth.

What was sequenced was naive CD4+ T cells sorted from blood. The sample's subset: CD45RA+ positively selected. The TCR was taken from a young man in good health.

For the CDR3, the DNA is TGCGCCAGCAGCTTAGGGACACTGACAAATTCACCCCTCCACTTT. Translating it yields CASSLGTLTNSPLHF. This chain connects TRBV5-1 to TRBJ1-6; the D gene is possibly TRBD1 (6 bases). Trimming pared 2 bases from V and 7 bases from J, leaving 13 bases between. Germline V gene sequence: CDR1 SGHRS, CDR2 YFSETQ. The CDR3 length is 15 residues. The full variable domain, completed using reference TRBV5-1 and TRBJ1-6, is KAGVTQTPRYLIKTRGQQVTLSCSPISGHRSVSWYQQTPGQGLQFLFEYFSETQRNKGNFPGRFSGRQFSNSRSEMNVSTLELGDSALYLCASSLGTLTNSPLHFGNGTRLTVT.